This T cell receptor beta chain was retrieved from a study of PD-1 blockade in classical Hodgkin lymphoma. Findings of the study overall: Factors driving the repertoire differences, possibly disease activity or prior therapy, remain undefined. Partial responders and progressors had significantly lower baseline TCR diversity. Researchers reported that CD4+ TCR diversity, though not CD8+, rose significantly by C4D1. Healthy donors were reported to have higher baseline TCR diversity than newly diagnosed patients.

The assay was immunoSEQ multiplex PCR, and TCRdb's table has in-frame clones only and misses some. Among over 50,000 clones, roughly 80% were seen once, and the ten largest hold roughly 15%. Worth noting for this clone: Its specificity is not known.

This CDR3 is 12 amino acids long. Germline V gene sequence: CDR1 GTSNPN, CDR2 SVGIG (reference sequence). Each of the patients experienced relapse following autologous stem cell transplantation, and their brentuximab vedotin exposure differed. The sequence was obtained from a human donor with classical Hodgkin lymphoma. The source was peripheral blood mononuclear cells (PBMCs), collected at baseline. The chain is built from TRBV30 and TRBJ2-3; 8 bases fit TRBD2. CDR3 amino acids: CALAGITDTQYF. For the CDR3, the DNA is TGTGCTCTAGCGGGTATCACAGATACGCAGTATTTT.